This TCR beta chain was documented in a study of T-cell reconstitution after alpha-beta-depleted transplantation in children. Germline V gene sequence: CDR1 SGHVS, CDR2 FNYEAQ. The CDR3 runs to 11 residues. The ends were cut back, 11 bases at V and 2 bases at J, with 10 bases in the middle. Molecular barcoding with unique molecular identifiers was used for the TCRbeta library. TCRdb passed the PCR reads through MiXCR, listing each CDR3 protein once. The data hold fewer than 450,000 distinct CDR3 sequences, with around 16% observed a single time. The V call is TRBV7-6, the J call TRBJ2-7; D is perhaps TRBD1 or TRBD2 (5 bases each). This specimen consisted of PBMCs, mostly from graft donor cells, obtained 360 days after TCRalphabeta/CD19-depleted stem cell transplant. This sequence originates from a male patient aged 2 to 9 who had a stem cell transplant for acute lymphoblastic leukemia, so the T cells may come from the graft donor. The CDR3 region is CARGLPYEQYF. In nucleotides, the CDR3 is TGTGCCCGGGGCCTCCCCTACGAGCAGTACTTC.